This note documents a single T cell receptor (beta chain) sequence. What it recognizes is unknown. CD4+ and CD8+ T cells were sorted from PBMCs stained for CD3, CD4 and CD8. Extraction and reverse transcription of RNA yielded cDNA as the sequencing template. Only in-frame clones appear in the TCRdb table, and some are missing; sequencing was by immunoSEQ multiplex PCR. There are more than 100,000 clones in the sample; roughly half occur only once, and about 9% lies in the top ten. These data come from a study of CD8+ T cells in alopecia areata. General study points: Normal scalp had lower clonality than lesional scalp, with alopecia totalis/universalis lesions showing this most strongly.

Sequenced: CD4+ T cells sorted from blood. The TCR originated in a human donor in good health.

This CDR3 is CSAKPQGNTEAFF. The CDR3 nucleotides are TGCAGCGCCAAACCTCAGGGGAACACTGAAGCTTTCTTT. V gene TRBV29-1 combines with J gene TRBJ1-1; the D gene is possibly TRBD1 (5 bases). The V gene's germline CDR1 is SQVTM and CDR2 ANQGSEA. This CDR3 is 13 amino acids long. Trimming shortened V by 7 bases and J by 1 base, and 13 bases separated the two germline ends.